Each of the 9 T cell receptor beta chains below was sequenced from the same sample in a study of identical twins. TCRdb recomputed calls from the 5' RACE reads with MiXCR, one row per CDR3 protein. The table lists some 1,700,000 distinct CDR3 sequences, less than 35% of them singletons. Sequencing was done on a sample of cord blood. These TCRs come from a newborn girl in good health.

This clonotype has a handful of counts. The chain's CDR3 is CASSPRVAGTDTQYF. The CDR3 DNA reads TGTGCCAGCAGCCCCCGGGTAGCGGGCACAGATACGCAGTATTTT. The chain recombines TRBV7-6 with TRBJ2-3, with TRBD2 as a possible D gene (6 bases). Trimming cost V 5 bases and J 1 base, with 13 bases left between them. This CDR3 region has 15 residues. The germline gives CDR1 SGHVS, CDR2 FNYEAQ.

This clonotype appeared many times. This chain connects TRBV9 to TRBJ2-1; 9 nucleotides match TRBD2. The CDR3 is 15 residues long. Germline loops: CDR1 SGDLS, CDR2 YYNGEE. The junction had 4 bases not matched to a gene; V was cut back by 2 bases and J by 4 bases. This CDR3 is CASSVSGGPYNEQFF. For the CDR3, the DNA is TGTGCCAGCAGCGTTAGCGGGGGCCCTTACAATGAGCAGTTCTTC.

This clonotype was seen only a few times. The chain couples TRBV29-1 to TRBJ2-7; 7 positions match TRBD1. After removal of 6 bases from V and 3 bases from J, the junction contained 5 bases not matched to a gene. The V gene's germline CDR1 is SQVTM and CDR2 ANQGSEA. This CDR3 spans 12 amino acids. CDR3 DNA: TGCAGCGTGGGAAGGGGGCTCTACGAGCAGTACTTC. It encodes CSVGRGLYEQYF.

The CDR3 DNA sequence: TGTGCCAGCAGCAAAAACAGGGGAAGCTACGAGCAGTACTTC. Amino acids: CASSKNRGSYEQYF. This chain connects TRBV3-1 to TRBJ2-7; 7 bases agree with TRBD1. The CDR3 covers 14 residues. CDR1 is LGHDT, CDR2 YNNKEL, per germline (reference sequence). The junction had 7 bases not matched to a gene; V was cut back by 5 bases and J by 3 bases.

This clonotype was counted a single time. The chain joins TRBV20-1 to TRBJ1-1, with D perhaps matching TRBD1 (5 bases). CDR1 is DFQATT and CDR2 is SNEGSKA in the germline V gene (reference sequence). Trimming stripped 1 base from V and 0 bases from J, with 9 bases between. The CDR3 spans 14 residues. The CDR3 DNA reads as TGCAGTGCTAGAGTGGGACCGCTGAACACTGAAGCTTTCTTT. This encodes CSARVGPLNTEAFF.

This rearrangement joins TRBV12-3 or TRBV12-4 to TRBJ1-5; D unclear. V was pared by 2 bases and J by 0 bases, with 8 bases between. This CDR3 comprises 15 residues. In DNA, the CDR3 is TGTGCCAGCAGTTTAAACGGTAATAGCAATCAGCCCCAGCATTTT. Protein: CASSLNGNSNQPQHF.

This clonotype was seen at least ten times. The chain recombines TRBV10-3 with TRBJ2-5; no clear D. Germline CDR1 is ENHRY and CDR2 is SYGVKD. Trimming cost V 8 bases and J 0 bases, with 10 bases left between them. There are 13 residues in the CDR3. CDR3 nucleotides: TGTGCCATCGGGCAGCCCTACCAAGAGACCCAGTACTTC. Translated, it gives CAIGQPYQETQYF.

The sample holds a few counts of this clonotype. A junction boundary mismatches the germline segment, possibly from a read error. This rearrangement joins TRBV27 to TRBJ1-6; 8 bases map to TRBD1. The CDR3 covers 16 residues. Germline CDR1 MNHEY, CDR2 SMNVEV (reference sequence). CDR3 nucleotide sequence: TGTGCCAGCAGTCCGGACAGGGTAGTTCATAATTCACCCCCCCACTTT. Amino acid sequence: CASSPDRVVHNSPPHF.

This clonotype showed up just a few times. This rearrangement joins TRBV2 to TRBJ2-1, with D hard to call. The CDR3 contains 12 residues. The germline V and J ends were trimmed by 7 bases and 5 bases, with 9 bases remaining between them. CDR1 is SNHLY and CDR2 is FYNNEI in the germline V gene. Here the CDR3 reads CASIKRDNEQFF. The CDR3 DNA is TGTGCCAGCATCAAAAGGGACAATGAGCAGTTCTTC.